The rows below give T cell receptor beta chains drawn from one sample of a study of persistence of HIV-infected CD4 T cells. What these receptors recognize is not known. Generated by immunoSEQ multiplex PCR, the TCRdb table keeps only in-frame clones and is missing some. Of under 40,000 clones detected, around four fifths appear once; the ten largest clones hold under 20%. The sequencing used CD4+ T cells sorted from PBMCs after roughly 19-hour stimulation, collected from a patient who received antiretroviral therapy. These receptors all come from an adult woman with HIV who was CMV-seropositive. Each CDR3 is given with its conserved first and last residue. D genes are given only for firm matches. Where a row states a size, it is once, few, many or the class of an expanded clone; other rows omit it.

TGTGCCAGCAGTGAAGCGGGTCAGCCCCAGCATTTT CASSEAGQPQHF NA NA TRBJ1-5 TRBV6-1
TGTGCCAGCAGCCCTTCGATGGGAGGACTCACAGATACGCAGTATTTT CASSPSMGGLTDTQYF once NA TRBJ2-3 TRBV5-5
TGTGCCAGCAGCCAAGGTTCCCATGAGCAGTTCTTC CASSQGSHEQFF NA NA TRBJ2-1 TRBV3-1/TRBV3-2
TGTGCCAGTAGTGGGGACAGGTCCCCAAATTCACCCCTCCACTTT CASSGDRSPNSPLHF once TRBD1 TRBJ1-6 TRBV19
TGCAGCGTATGGGGACGTGGTGGCTACACCTTC CSVWGRGGYTF NA NA TRBJ1-2 TRBV29-1
TGTGCCTGGAGTAAGACGGAGGGTACCTATGGCTACACCTTC CAWSKTEGTYGYTF NA NA TRBJ1-2 TRBV30
TGTGCCAGCAGCCAAGATCTTCACGGGGGGGCTCTTTACGAGCAGTACTTC CASSQDLHGGALYEQYF NA TRBD2 TRBJ2-7 TRBV14
TGTGCCAGCTCACCGGGTAGTTGGGGGAATGAGCAGTTCTTC CASSPGSWGNEQFF NA NA TRBJ2-1 TRBV18
TGCGCCAGCAGCTTGGTGAGGGAGCGGACCTATAATTCACCCCTCCACTTT CASSLVRERTYNSPLHF NA NA TRBJ1-6 TRBV5-1
TGTGCCAGCAGTGCCCGACAGGGCATGGGTACTGAAGCTTTCTTT CASSARQGMGTEAFF NA TRBD1 TRBJ1-1 TRBV2
TGTGCCAGCAGCTTAGGGACGGACTACTATGGCTACACCTTC CASSLGTDYYGYTF NA NA TRBJ1-2 TRBV7-8
TGTGCCACCAGCAGAGTTGGGGATCAGCCCCAGCATTTT CATSRVGDQPQHF few NA TRBJ1-5 TRBV15
TGTGCCAGCAGCCGGGACCGAGGCCATGGCTACACCTTC CASSRDRGHGYTF few NA TRBJ1-2 TRBV12-3/TRBV12-4
TGTGCCAGCAGCGTACTCAGGGGGAGCACTGAAGCTTTCTTT CASSVLRGSTEAFF NA TRBD1 TRBJ1-1 TRBV9
TGTGCCAGCAGCTTGATACAGGGAAATGGCTACACCTTC CASSLIQGNGYTF NA NA TRBJ1-2 TRBV5-5
TGTGCCAGTAGTGAAAGAGCGATTTACGAGCAGTACTTC CASSERAIYEQYF NA NA TRBJ2-7 TRBV19
TGTGCCAGCAGTTTCGGTAATGAGCAGTTCTTC CASSFGNEQFF NA NA TRBJ2-1 TRBV12-3/TRBV12-4
TGCGCCAGCAGCTTGACTAGTCCGGGCACCGGGGAGCTGTTTTTT CASSLTSPGTGELFF NA NA TRBJ2-2 TRBV5-1
TGTGCCAGTAGTATTCTAGCGAGCTATACCGGCTATGGCTACACCTTC CASSILASYTGYGYTF NA NA TRBJ1-2 TRBV19
TGTGCCAGCAGCTTAGCCGGACTAGCGGGGGCGAAACTCACCTACGAGCAGTACTTC CASSLAGLAGAKLTYEQYF NA TRBD2 TRBJ2-7 TRBV7-9
TGTGCCATCAGTGACTACGGGACAGGGCTACCCACAGATACGCAGTATTTT CAISDYGTGLPTDTQYF NA TRBD1 TRBJ2-3 TRBV10-3
TGTGCCTGGAGTATTTCCGGGGGGACCACAGATACGCAGTATTTT CAWSISGGTTDTQYF NA TRBD2 TRBJ2-3 TRBV30
TGTGCCAGCACCCCAGACAGCATGAACACTGAAGCTTTCTTT CASTPDSMNTEAFF NA NA TRBJ1-1 TRBV5-5